This T cell receptor (beta chain) stems from a study of vaccination effects on CD4 cells after COVID-19. Study-wide context: Early and late post-vaccination samples came from three convalescent patients. Post-vaccine specimens arrived a median 72 days past the second dose.

Measured with immunoSEQ multiplex PCR; TCRdb has only the in-frame clones, and not every one. The sample records over 10,000 clones, around two thirds being singletons. Study-wide findings and caveats: In the late period after vaccination, infection- and vaccine-induced clones contracted markedly.

In the ViraFEST assay, antigen-specific CD4+ clonotypes were identified by expansion after peptide-pool stimulation. Scientists isolated CD4+ T cells after an approximately 11-day culture period ended. Documented for the person is a PCR-confirmed SARS-CoV-2 infection occurring between March and December 2020. The vaccine given was either BNT162b2 or mRNA-1273, in two doses. CDR1 and CDR2 (germline): SGHRS, YFSETQ. V shed 4 bases and J 5 bases; nucleotides not matched to a gene: 8. CDR3 length equals 17 residues. Comment on this clone: Its antigen is as yet unknown.

This TCR was sampled from a human donor who had a prior SARS-CoV-2 infection. The material was CD4+ T cells from PBMCs cultured with HCoV-NL63 spike peptides, obtained after COVID-19 vaccination. The chain links TRBV5-1 to TRBJ2-1; 14 nucleotides match TRBD2. The CDR3 nucleotides read TGCGCCAGCAGCCTGTGGACTAGCGGGAGGACAAACAATGAGCAGTTCTTC. Its protein product is CASSLWTSGRTNNEQFF.